The clone carrying this TCR beta chain was counted ten times or more. This sample stems from a study of spatial heterogeneity in lung cancer. Study overall: Each distinct TCR and UMI combination averaged more than ten appearances in raw reads.

TCRdb called the 5' RACE reads again in MiXCR, with one record for every CDR3 protein. Of roughly 120,000 distinct CDR3 sequences detected, 9% to 15% appear once; the ten largest clones hold approximately 16%. Specified time point: blood at routine non-recurrence follow-up after resection. No cell sorting; template was whole RNA from tumor, lung tissue or PBMC. The source material was PBMCs, sampled at follow-up. This clonotype originated in a male donor with early-stage non-small cell lung cancer.

The CDR3 reads CASRRDRGTNSPLHF. CDR3 in DNA: TGTGCCAGCAGACGGGACAGGGGTACCAATTCACCCCTCCACTTT. The chain links TRBV2 to TRBJ1-6; TRBD1 matches 10 bases. Trimming removed 6 bases from V and 7 bases from J; junction bases left unmatched: 6. The CDR3 is 15 residues long. Germline V gives CDR1 SNHLY, CDR2 FYNNEI.